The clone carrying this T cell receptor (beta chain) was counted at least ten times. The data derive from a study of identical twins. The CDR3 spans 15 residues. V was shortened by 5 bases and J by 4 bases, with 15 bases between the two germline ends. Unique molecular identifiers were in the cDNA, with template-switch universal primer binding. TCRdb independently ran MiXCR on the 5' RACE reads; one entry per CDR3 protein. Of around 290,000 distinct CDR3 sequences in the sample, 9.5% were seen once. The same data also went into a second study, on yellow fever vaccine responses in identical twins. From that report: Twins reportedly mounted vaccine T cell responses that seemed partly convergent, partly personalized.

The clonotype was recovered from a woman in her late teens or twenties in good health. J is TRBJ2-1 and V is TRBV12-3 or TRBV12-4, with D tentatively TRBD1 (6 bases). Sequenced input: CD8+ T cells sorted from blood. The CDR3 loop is CASSKKTGPYNEQFF. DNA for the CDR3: TGTGCCAGCAGTAAAAAGACAGGTCCTTACAATGAGCAGTTCTTC.